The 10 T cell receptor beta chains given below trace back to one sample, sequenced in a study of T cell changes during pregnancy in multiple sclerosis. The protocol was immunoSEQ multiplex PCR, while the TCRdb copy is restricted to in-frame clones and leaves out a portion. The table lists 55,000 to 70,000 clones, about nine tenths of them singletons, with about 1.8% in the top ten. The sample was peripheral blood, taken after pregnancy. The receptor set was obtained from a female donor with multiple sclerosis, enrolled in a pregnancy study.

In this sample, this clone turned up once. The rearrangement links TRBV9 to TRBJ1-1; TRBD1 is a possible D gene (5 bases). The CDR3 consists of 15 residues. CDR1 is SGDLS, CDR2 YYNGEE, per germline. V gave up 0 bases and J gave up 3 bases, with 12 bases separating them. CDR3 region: CASSVAGGGDTEAFF. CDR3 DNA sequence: TGTGCCAGCAGCGTAGCCGGGGGTGGTGACACTGAAGCTTTCTTT.

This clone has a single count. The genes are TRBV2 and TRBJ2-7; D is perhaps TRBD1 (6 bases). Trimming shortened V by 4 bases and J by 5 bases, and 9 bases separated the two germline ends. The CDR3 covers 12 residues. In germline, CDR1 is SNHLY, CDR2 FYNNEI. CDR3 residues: CASSVQGHEQYF. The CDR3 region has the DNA TGTGCCAGCAGTGTTCAGGGGCACGAGCAGTACTTC.

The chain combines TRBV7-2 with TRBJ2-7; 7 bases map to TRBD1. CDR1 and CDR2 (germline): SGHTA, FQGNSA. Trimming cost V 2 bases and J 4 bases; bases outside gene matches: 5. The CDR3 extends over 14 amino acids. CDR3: CASSLRRQGYEQYF. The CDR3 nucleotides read TGTGCCAGCAGCTTAAGAAGACAGGGTTACGAGCAGTACTTC.

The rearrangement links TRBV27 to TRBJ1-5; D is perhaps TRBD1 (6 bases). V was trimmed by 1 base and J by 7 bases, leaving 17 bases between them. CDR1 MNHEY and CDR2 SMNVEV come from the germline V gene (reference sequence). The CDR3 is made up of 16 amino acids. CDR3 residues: CASSLWGQGGGQPQHF. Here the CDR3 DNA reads TGTGCCAGCAGTTTATGGGGTCAAGGGGGTGGGCAGCCCCAGCATTTT.

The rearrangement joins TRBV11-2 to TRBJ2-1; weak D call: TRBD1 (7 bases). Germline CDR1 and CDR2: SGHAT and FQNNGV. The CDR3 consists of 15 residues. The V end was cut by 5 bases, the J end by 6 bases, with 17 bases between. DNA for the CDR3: TGTGCCAGCAGCGCAGGGGGTTGGCGGGGCAATGAGCAGTTCTTC. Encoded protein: CASSAGGWRGNEQFF. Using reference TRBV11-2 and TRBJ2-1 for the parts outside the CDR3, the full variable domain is EAGVAQSPRYKIIEKRQSVAFWCNPISGHATLYWYQQILGQGPKLLIQFQNNGVVDDSQLPKDRFSAERLKGVDSTLKIQPAKLEDSAVYLCASSAGGWRGNEQFFGPGTRLTVL.

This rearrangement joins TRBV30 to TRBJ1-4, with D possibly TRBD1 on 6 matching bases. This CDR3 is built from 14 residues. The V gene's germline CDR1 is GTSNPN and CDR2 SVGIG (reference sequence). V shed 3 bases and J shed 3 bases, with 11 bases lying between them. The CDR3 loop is CAWSPGAPNEKLFF. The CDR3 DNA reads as TGTGCCTGGAGCCCAGGGGCGCCTAATGAAAAACTGTTTTTT.

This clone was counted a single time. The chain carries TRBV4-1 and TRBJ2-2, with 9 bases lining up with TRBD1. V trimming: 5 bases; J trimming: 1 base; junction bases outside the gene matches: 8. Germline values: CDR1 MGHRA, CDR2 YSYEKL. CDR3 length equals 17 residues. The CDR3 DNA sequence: TGCGCCAGCAGCAAGGGGGGGGGACAGGGGAACACCGGGGAGCTGTTTTTT. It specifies CASSKGGGQGNTGELFF.

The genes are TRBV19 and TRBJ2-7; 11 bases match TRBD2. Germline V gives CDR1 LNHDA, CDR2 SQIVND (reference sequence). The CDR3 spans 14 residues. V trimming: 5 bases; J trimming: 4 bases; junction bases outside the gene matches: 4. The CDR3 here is CASSPSGGPYEQYF. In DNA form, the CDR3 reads TGTGCCAGTAGTCCTAGCGGGGGGCCTTACGAGCAGTACTTC.

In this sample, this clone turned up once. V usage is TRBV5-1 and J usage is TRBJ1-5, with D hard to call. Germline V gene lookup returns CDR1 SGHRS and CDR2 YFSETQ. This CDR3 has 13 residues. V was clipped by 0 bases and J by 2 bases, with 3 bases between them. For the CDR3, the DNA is TGCGCCAGCAGCTTGGCCGGCAATCAGCCCCAGCATTTT. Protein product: CASSLAGNQPQHF. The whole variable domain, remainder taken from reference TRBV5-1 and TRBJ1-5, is KAGVTQTPRYLIKTRGQQVTLSCSPISGHRSVSWYQQTPGQGLQFLFEYFSETQRNKGNFPGRFSGRQFSNSRSEMNVSTLELGDSALYLCASSLAGNQPQHFGDGTRLSIL.

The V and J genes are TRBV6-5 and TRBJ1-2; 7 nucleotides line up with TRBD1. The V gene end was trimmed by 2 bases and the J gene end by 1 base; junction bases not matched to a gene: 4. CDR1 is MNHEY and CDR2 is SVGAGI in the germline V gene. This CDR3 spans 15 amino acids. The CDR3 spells CASSYRGLDNYGYTF. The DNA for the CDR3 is TGTGCCAGCAGTTACAGGGGGCTAGATAACTATGGCTACACCTTC.